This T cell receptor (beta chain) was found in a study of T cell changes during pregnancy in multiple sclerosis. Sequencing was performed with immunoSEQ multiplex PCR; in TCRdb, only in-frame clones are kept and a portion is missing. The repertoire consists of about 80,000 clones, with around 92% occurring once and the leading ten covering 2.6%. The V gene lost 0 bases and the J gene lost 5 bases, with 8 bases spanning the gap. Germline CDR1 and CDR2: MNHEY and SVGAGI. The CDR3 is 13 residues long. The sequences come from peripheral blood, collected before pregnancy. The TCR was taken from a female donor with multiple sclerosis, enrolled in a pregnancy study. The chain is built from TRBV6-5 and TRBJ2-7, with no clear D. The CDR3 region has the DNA TGTGCCAGCAGTTACTCGGGCATCAACGAGCAGTACTTC. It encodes CASSYSGINEQYF.